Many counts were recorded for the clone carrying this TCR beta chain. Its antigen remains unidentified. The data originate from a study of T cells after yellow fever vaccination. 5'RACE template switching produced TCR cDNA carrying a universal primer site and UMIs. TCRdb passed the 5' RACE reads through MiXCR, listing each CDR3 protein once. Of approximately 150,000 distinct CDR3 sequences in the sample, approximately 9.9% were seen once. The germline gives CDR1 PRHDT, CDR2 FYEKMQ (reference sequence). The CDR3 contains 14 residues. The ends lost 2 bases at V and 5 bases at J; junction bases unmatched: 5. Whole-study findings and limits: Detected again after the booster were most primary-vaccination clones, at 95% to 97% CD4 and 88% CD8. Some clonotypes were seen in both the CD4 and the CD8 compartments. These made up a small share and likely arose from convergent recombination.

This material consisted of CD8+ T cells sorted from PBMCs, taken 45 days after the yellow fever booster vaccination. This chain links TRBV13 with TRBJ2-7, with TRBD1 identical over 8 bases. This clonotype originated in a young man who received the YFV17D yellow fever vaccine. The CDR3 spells CASSLRQGKHEQYF. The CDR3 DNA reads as TGTGCCAGCAGCTTACGACAGGGGAAACACGAGCAGTACTTC.